This T cell receptor beta chain derives from a study of T cell repertoires in aging, cancer and after chemotherapy. The template was genomic DNA from peripheral blood, not RNA. The CDR3 spans 14 residues. Trimming stripped 4 bases from V and 2 bases from J, with 10 bases between. Germline loops: CDR1 SGHKS, CDR2 YYEKEE (reference sequence). The table lists this clonotype with a few counts. TRB rearrangements spanning V, D and J were amplified using mixed TRB-A/B primers. MiXCR was run by TCRdb on the multiplex PCR reads, yielding one entry per CDR3 protein. The repertoire holds thousands of distinct CDR3 sequences, with about 34% as singletons.

This chain uses TRBV5-5 with TRBJ2-1; D is possibly TRBD2 (5 bases). Sequencing was done on a sample of blood. This TCR was sampled from a human donor with a blood cancer. The CDR3 here is CASSTLRAYNEQFF. CDR3 in DNA: TGTGCCAGCAGCACCTTGAGGGCCTACAATGAGCAGTTCTTC.